These 22 T cell receptor beta chains originate from one sample sequenced in a study of cytomegalovirus exposure and HLA in healthy donors. This PCR relied on a set of 60 Vbeta primers and 13 Jbeta primers. TCRdb keeps only in-frame clones here, not all; method: immunoSEQ multiplex PCR. Of around 100,000 clones listed, 60% to 85% are singletons. Sequenced input: PBMCs. The source of these receptors is a man aged 50 to 59 in good health and CMV-seropositive.

The chain uses TRBV10-3 and TRBJ2-2, with 9 bases that match TRBD2. CDR3 length equals 14 residues. The V gene's germline CDR1 is ENHRY and CDR2 SYGVKD. Trimming cost V 7 bases and J 4 bases; bases outside gene matches: 4. DNA of the CDR3: TGTGCCATCACGAGGCGGGAGGGCACCGGGGAGCTGTTTTTT. This codes for CAITRREGTGELFF.

The chain couples TRBV9 to TRBJ1-2; unclear D gene. The germline CDR1 and CDR2 sequences are SGDLS and YYNGEE. The CDR3 runs to 15 residues. V lost 2 bases, J lost 6 bases, and 17 bases lay in between. The CDR3 region is CASSVSHSATDGYTF. The CDR3 DNA reads TGTGCCAGCAGCGTGTCCCATAGTGCAACGGATGGCTACACCTTC.

The J gene is TRBJ2-7, the V gene TRBV6-5, with a possible D match to TRBD1 (6 bases). V lost 5 bases, J lost 0 bases, and 8 bases lay in between. From germline, CDR1 is MNHEY and CDR2 SVGAGI. This CDR3 has 13 amino acids. The CDR3 sequence: CASSGDISYEQYF. In DNA form, the CDR3 reads TGTGCCAGCAGTGGGGACATCTCCTACGAGCAGTACTTC.

The chain joins TRBV30 to TRBJ1-3; a weak D match, TRBD1 (5 bases). Germline V gives CDR1 GTSNPN, CDR2 SVGIG (reference sequence). Trimming removed 4 bases from V and 0 bases from J, with 13 bases in between. There are 15 residues in the CDR3. CDR3 sequence reads: CAWMGLPGSGNTIYF. The DNA for the CDR3 is TGTGCCTGGATGGGGCTCCCCGGCTCTGGAAACACCATATATTTT.

The genes are TRBV11-2 and TRBJ2-5, with TRBD2 as a possible D gene (6 bases). CDR1 SGHAT and CDR2 FQNNGV come from the germline V gene. V lost 6 bases, J lost 4 bases, and 24 bases lay in between. The CDR3 covers 17 residues. The chain's CDR3 is CASSPGGTSNLGETQYF. CDR3 DNA sequence: TGTGCCAGCAGTCCCGGGGGAACTAGCAACTTGGGAGAGACCCAGTACTTC.

This clone was recorded once. Other DNA variants within this sample encode the same CDR3. The chain joins TRBV5-1 to TRBJ1-1, with 8 bases that match TRBD1. CDR3 length: 15 amino acids. V shed 8 bases and J 3 bases; nucleotides not matched to a gene: 12. Germline V gene sequence: CDR1 SGHRS, CDR2 YFSETQ. In nucleotides, the CDR3 is TGCGCCAGTAGCCCCGACAGGGGAGGCGACACTGAAGCTTTCTTT. Translated, it gives CASSPDRGGDTEAFF.

The chain is built from TRBV7-3 and TRBJ2-5; a possible D gene is TRBD2 (5 bases). Germline-derived CDR1 and CDR2 are SGHTA and FQGTGA. The CDR3 is 13 amino acids. Trimming removed 3 bases from V and 5 bases from J, with 10 bases in between. The CDR3 bases are TGTGCCAGCAGCTTCACTAGAGGCGAGACCCAGTACTTC. This encodes CASSFTRGETQYF.

About this clone: This same CDR3 is encoded by further DNA sequences in the sample. The chain employs TRBV7-8 and TRBJ2-1; the match to TRBD2 covers 14 bases. The V gene's germline CDR1 is SGHVS and CDR2 FQNEAQ. Trimming cost V 1 base and J 8 bases; bases outside gene matches: 7. The CDR3 spans 17 residues. CDR3 residues: CASSLVRLAGGRHEQFF. The CDR3, as DNA: TGTGCCAGCAGCTTAGTCCGACTAGCGGGAGGGCGGCATGAGCAGTTCTTC.

The rearrangement links TRBV11-2 to TRBJ2-7; D may be TRBD2 (6 bases). Trimming shortened V by 4 bases and J by 4 bases, and 14 bases separated the two germline ends. CDR1 and CDR2 (germline): SGHAT, FQNNGV. The CDR3 contains 14 residues. The CDR3 sequence is CASSSRLVRYEQYF. Here the CDR3 DNA reads TGTGCCAGCAGCTCGCGACTAGTTCGGTACGAGCAGTACTTC.

The V and J genes are TRBV11-2 and TRBJ2-4; TRBD1 matches at 7 bases. Germline V gene sequence: CDR1 SGHAT, CDR2 FQNNGV. The CDR3 is made up of 19 amino acids. Trimming removed 7 bases from V and 0 bases from J; junction bases left unmatched: 18. CDR3 amino acids: CASTRIARGLPLAKNIQYF. Here the CDR3 DNA reads TGTGCCAGCACCCGGATCGCTAGGGGGCTCCCACTAGCCAAAAACATTCAGTACTTC.

This rearrangement joins TRBV6-1 to TRBJ2-1; the D gene is possibly TRBD2 (6 bases). Germline values: CDR1 MNHNS, CDR2 SASEGT. V lost 7 bases, J lost 4 bases, and 11 bases lay in between. CDR3 length: 13 amino acids. CDR3 nucleotide sequence: TGTGCCAGCACACAGCGGGTTTACAATGAGCAGTTCTTC. As protein: CASTQRVYNEQFF.

The chain links TRBV18 to TRBJ2-7; perhaps TRBD2 as D (6 bases). V was cut by 4 bases and J by 0 bases, with 13 bases left in between. Germline CDR1 and CDR2: KGHSH and LQKENI. The CDR3 has 15 amino acids. In DNA form, the CDR3 reads TGTGCCAGCTCACGGTTAGCGGATGGCTCCTACGAGCAGTACTTC. This codes for CASSRLADGSYEQYF.

This chain connects TRBV29-1 to TRBJ2-2; D might be TRBD1 (6 bases). V gave up 6 bases and J gave up 1 base, with 12 bases separating them. CDR3 length: 14 residues. CDR1 is SQVTM and CDR2 is ANQGSEA in the germline V gene. Here the CDR3 DNA reads TGCAGCGTCCACTCCAGGGGGAACACCGGGGAGCTGTTTTTT. Its translation is CSVHSRGNTGELFF.

The J gene is TRBJ1-4, the V gene TRBV9, with no clear D. Trimming took 0 bases from V and 7 from J, leaving 10 bases between them. Per the germline V gene, CDR1 is SGDLS and CDR2 is YYNGEE. The CDR3 loop spans 14 amino acids. For the CDR3, the DNA is TGTGCCAGCAGCGTAGGAAATGAGGGTGAAAAACTGTTTTTT. Its protein product is CASSVGNEGEKLFF.

This clone was seen only once. The chain uses TRBV28 and TRBJ2-3; possible D gene TRBD2, 6 bases. The CDR3 has 14 amino acids. The germline V and J ends were trimmed by 7 bases and 13 bases, with 24 bases remaining between them. Germline values: CDR1 MDHEN, CDR2 SYDVKM. The CDR3 coding sequence is TGTGCCAGCATTCCCGGGGGTAGCCCGAGTAGAAAGTATTTT. Its protein is CASIPGGSPSRKYF.

The chain employs TRBV29-1 and TRBJ2-7, with 8 bases aligning to TRBD2. The V gene end was trimmed by 6 bases and the J gene end by 3 bases; junction bases not matched to a gene: 10. Germline V gene lookup returns CDR1 SQVTM and CDR2 ANQGSEA. CDR3 length: 14 residues. The CDR3 is CSVPTGTRGYEQYF. CDR3 nucleotide sequence: TGCAGCGTCCCTACCGGGACTAGGGGCTACGAGCAGTACTTC.

This chain uses TRBV5-1 with TRBJ2-7; D unresolved. The germline CDR1 and CDR2 sequences are SGHRS and YFSETQ. The CDR3 consists of 13 residues. V was cut by 1 base and J by 6 bases, with 11 bases left in between. The CDR3 DNA reads as TGCGCCAGCAGCTTGAACCCCAACGGCGAGCAGTACTTC. Translated: CASSLNPNGEQYF.

The gene calls are TRBV7-6 and TRBJ2-7, with 7 nucleotides matching TRBD2. This CDR3 has 16 amino acids. Trimming cost V 1 base and J 3 bases; bases outside gene matches: 9. Germline V CDR1 and CDR2: SGHVS, FNYEAQ. As DNA, the CDR3 is TGTGCCAGCAGCTTAGGTAGCGGGCGCAATAACTACGAGCAGTACTTC. Its translation: CASSLGSGRNNYEQYF.

V and J are TRBV27 and TRBJ2-7, with 8 bases matching TRBD1. With V trimmed by 5 bases and J by 2 bases, 8 bases remained unmatched. This CDR3 spans 15 amino acids. Germline V gene lookup returns CDR1 MNHEY and CDR2 SMNVEV (reference sequence). DNA of the CDR3: TGTGCCAGCAGTATAACCGGGACAGGAACCTACGAGCAGTACTTC. Encoded protein: CASSITGTGTYEQYF.

The gene calls are TRBV2 and TRBJ2-7, with TRBD2 matching over 10 bases. Germline lookup yields CDR1 SNHLY and CDR2 FYNNEI. This CDR3 is built from 16 residues. V was pared by 2 bases and J by 5 bases, with 9 bases of the junction left unmatched. The chain's CDR3 is CASSERGGLATNEQYF. CDR3 DNA sequence: TGTGCCAGCAGTGAAAGGGGGGGACTAGCGACCAACGAGCAGTACTTC.

The V and J genes are TRBV7-8 and TRBJ1-1, with 9 bases fitting TRBD1. Trimming took 5 bases from V and 6 from J; bases not matched to a gene: 10. Germline V gene sequence: CDR1 SGHVS, CDR2 FQNEAQ. This CDR3 spans 15 amino acids. Here the CDR3 reads CASSPNRGPHSEAFF. CDR3 DNA: TGTGCCAGCAGCCCCAACAGGGGGCCACATTCTGAAGCTTTCTTT.

The chain has TRBV10-3 and TRBJ1-1, with 8 bases lining up with TRBD1. The V gene's germline CDR1 is ENHRY and CDR2 SYGVKD. V dropped 4 bases and J dropped 0; count of bases not matched to a gene: 4. This CDR3 has 15 amino acids. CDR3 nucleotides: TGTGCCATCAGTGGGACAGGGTCCCTGAACACTGAAGCTTTCTTT. It translates to CAISGTGSLNTEAFF.